This TCR beta chain was captured in a study of blood T cell repertoires in COVID-19 (dated by TCRdb to the early 2020s). Notes on the research overall: Samples covering the acute and convalescent phases of COVID-19 were provided by collaborators in the United States, Italy and Spain. Nearly every sample came with metadata listing a de-identified subject ID, COVID-19 status, age in years and sex. The samples were drawn from two sources: the first 160 participants of the ongoing ImmuneRACE study, and 950 to 1,500 subjects contributed by 6 global collaborators. Where available, HLA class I and class II types were obtained from metadata supplied by the sample provider rather than from assay-based typing. A freely available public database, intended as a resource for researchers studying the immune response to SARS-CoV-2, is where the repertoires were released. Deeply sampled blood TCRbeta repertoires from subjects exposed to, actively infected with, or recovered from COVID-19 were included in the dataset. The material from the prospective study consisted of cDNA or gDNA derived from T cells, B-cell-depleted T cells, or PBMCs. The investigation overall reported the following: The quantity of clinical and demographic metadata differed by source and by participant and was supplied without curation.

TCRbeta CDR3 regions were amplified from genomic DNA using the immunoSEQ Assay, a bias-controlled multiplex PCR. The study's processing was this. The number of nucleated cells in each sample was estimated by amplification of reference gene primers within the assay. To quantify the absolute abundance of each unique TCRbeta CDR3 rearrangement, sequence reads were collapsed and filtered. For each sample, productive Simpson clonality was calculated as the square root of Simpson's diversity index across productive rearrangements. Imported from immuneACCESS, the table was reduced by TCRdb to in-frame sequences with V and J called. These copies leave out some clones; in studies compared against another copy, an unresolved V gene accounts for under half, and the cause of the remainder is not known. V and J calls and clone size follow that table, whereas D and trimming were derived from the DNA. The sample table lists 130,000 or so clones, about four fifths of them with a count of one. The ten largest clonotypes hold 1.6% of the sample.

Deletion took 0 bases off V and 11 bases off J, with a span of 20 bases between the germline ends. CDR1 and CDR2 were assigned from the germline V gene as LGHNA and YSLEER. Including the terminal cysteine and phenylalanine, the CDR3 comprises 16 residues. This entry keeps only the CDR3 DNA: 48 bases, framed from base 1. This clone has just a few counts. Its recognized antigen is unknown. No base-level quality is on record; no much larger clone is a single base apart. The collaborating institutions used their own protocols to collect whole blood in K2EDTA tubes. For TCRbeta analysis, collaborator samples were shipped as frozen whole blood, as isolated PBMCs, or as DNA extracted from either sample type.

The sequence is built from TRBV4-3 and TRBJ1-5; too little of a D gene remains to name it. This receptor was obtained from a human donor in a cohort sampled during active COVID-19. The sample was peripheral blood. The DNA is as follows: TGCGCCAGCAGCCAAGACCTGGGCCCGCGCTCGATCGCCCAGCATTTT. Translated, it gives CASSQDLGPRSIAQHF.